The 5 T cell receptor beta chains reported below all come from one sample, sequenced in a study of blood T cell repertoires in COVID-19. Assay: immunoSEQ multiplex PCR; the TCRdb copy retains only in-frame clones and omits some. This table has about 20,000 clones, 79% appearing once. Sample: peripheral blood. These receptors came from an elderly man with acute or convalescent COVID-19.

The chain recombines TRBV18 with TRBJ1-1; 10 bases are shared with TRBD1. Germline assignment: CDR1 KGHSH and CDR2 LQKENI. The CDR3 runs 14 residues. With 4 bases clipped from V and 5 bases from J, the junction kept 4 bases outside the gene matches. The CDR3 DNA sequence: TGTGCCAGCTCACAAGGACAGGGGGTTACTGAAGCTTTCTTT. Protein sequence: CASSQGQGVTEAFF.

This chain joins TRBV11-3 and TRBJ2-3; D uncertain. CDR3 length equals 14 residues. In germline, CDR1 is SGHNT, CDR2 YENEEA. V lost 1 base and J 0 bases, leaving 5 bases between the germline ends. For the CDR3, the DNA is TGTGCCAGCAGCTTAGCGAGGAGCACAGATACGCAGTATTTT. It specifies CASSLARSTDTQYF.

This clone turned up a few times. This CDR3 is also generated by other DNA sequences in the sample. The chain has TRBV10-3 and TRBJ1-2; unclear D gene. The CDR3 totals 10 residues. Between the trimmed V and J ends, which lost 8 bases and 5 bases, there was a span of 6 bases. Germline values: CDR1 ENHRY, CDR2 SYGVKD. The CDR3 here is CAIGQYGYTF. The DNA of the CDR3 is TGTGCCATCGGGCAATATGGCTACACCTTC.

The chain carries TRBV5-4 and TRBJ2-1; D is perhaps TRBD1 (5 bases). From germline, CDR1 is SGHNT and CDR2 YYREEE (reference sequence). This CDR3 contains 14 residues. The V end lost 3 bases, the J end lost 1 base, and 8 bases lay between the germline ends. This chain's CDR3 is CASSSSGSYNEQFF. In nucleotides, the CDR3 is TGTGCCAGCAGCTCCTCAGGGTCCTACAATGAGCAGTTCTTC.

This clone was observed once. The rearrangement uses TRBV2 and TRBJ1-2; 9 nucleotides match TRBD1. In germline, CDR1 is SNHLY, CDR2 FYNNEI. Unmatched junction bases numbered 7, after V lost 5 bases and J lost 6 bases. The CDR3 has 14 residues. The chain's CDR3 is CASSPDRGLNGYTF. In DNA, the CDR3 is TGTGCCAGCAGTCCTGACAGGGGGTTGAATGGCTACACCTTC.